The 16 T cell receptor beta chains reported below all come from one sample, sequenced in a study of blood T cell repertoires in COVID-19 (dated by TCRdb to about 2020). Library prep was done by the immunoSEQ multiplex PCR assay. TCRdb's version of the immuneACCESS table is confined to in-frame rearrangements and falls short of the full clone set. An unresolved V gene accounts for under half of the shortfall where checked; the remainder is of unknown origin. For this sample there are about 99,000 clones; more than 85% appear just once. Together, the top ten hold 6.2% of the sample. The source material was peripheral blood. All receptors come from a human donor in a cohort sampled during active COVID-19.

V and J are TRBV12-5 and TRBJ2-7; TRBD2 aligns across 8 bases. The CDR3 runs 17 residues. V was clipped by 7 bases and J by 1 base; unmatched bases: 15. CDR1 is LGHNT, CDR2 FRNRAP, per germline. The CDR3 reads CASVKVWREAFSYEQYF. Written as DNA, the CDR3 is TGTGCTAGTGTGAAGGTATGGCGGGAGGCCTTTTCCTACGAGCAGTACTTC.

V is TRBV19 and J is TRBJ1-6; D unclear. The CDR3 contains 14 residues. Germline V gives CDR1 LNHDA, CDR2 SQIVND (reference sequence). V dropped 0 bases and J dropped 9 bases, with 9 bases sitting between them. Written as DNA, the CDR3 is TGTGCCAGTAGTATAGATGGTCGGGGTTCACCCCTCCACTTT. This translates into CASSIDGRGSPLHF.

CDR3 residues: CASDSGTSVHEQYF. DNA of the CDR3: TGCGCCAGCGACTCCGGGACTAGCGTCCACGAGCAGTACTTC. The chain carries TRBV5-1 and TRBJ2-7, with 10 bases fitting TRBD2. The CDR3 consists of 14 residues. V shed 7 bases, J shed 5 bases, and the junction held 9 bases outside the gene matches. CDR1 SGHRS and CDR2 YFSETQ come from the germline V gene.

The chain links TRBV11-2 to TRBJ2-3; D is ambiguous. V lost 3 bases to trimming and J lost 6 bases, with 7 bases between them. CDR3 length: 12 residues. The germline V gene has CDR1 SGHAT and CDR2 FQNNGV. The CDR3 loop is CASSLSRDTQYF. Written as DNA, the CDR3 is TGTGCCAGCAGCTTGTCGAGGGATACGCAGTATTTT.

J is TRBJ2-3 and V is TRBV7-2, with TRBD2 as a possible D gene (5 bases). Germline loops: CDR1 SGHTA, CDR2 FQGNSA. Trimming stripped 5 bases from V and 2 bases from J, with 14 bases between. The CDR3 covers 15 residues. The CDR3 region is CASSPSLANTDTQYF. The CDR3 bases are TGTGCCAGCAGCCCAAGCTTAGCGAACACAGATACGCAGTATTTT.

The gene calls are TRBV19 and TRBJ1-1; D possibly corresponds to TRBD1 (5 bases). The CDR3 covers 15 residues. Germline V CDR1 and CDR2: LNHDA, SQIVND (reference sequence). V was clipped by 7 bases and J by 0 bases, with 15 bases between them. This CDR3 is CASMEGRGVNTEAFF. The DNA for the CDR3 is TGTGCCAGTATGGAGGGGCGTGGGGTGAACACTGAAGCTTTCTTT.

The chain has TRBV7-9 and TRBJ1-2; D gene ambiguous. Trimming cost V 3 bases and J 0 bases, with 8 bases left between them. Germline-derived CDR1 and CDR2 are SEHNR and FQNEAQ (reference sequence). The CDR3 extends over 14 amino acids. CDR3 DNA: TGTGCCAGCAGCTTTAATACAGCTAACTATGGCTACACCTTC. It specifies CASSFNTANYGYTF.

V gene TRBV5-1 combines with J gene TRBJ2-2; D is perhaps TRBD1 (6 bases). The CDR3 consists of 16 residues. Looked up from germline, CDR1 is SGHRS and CDR2 is YFSETQ. V gave up 3 bases and J gave up 6 bases, with 18 bases separating them. CDR3 sequence (DNA): TGCGCCAGCAGCTCTGACAGGAACTCAGGGGCCGGGGAGCTGTTTTTT. It translates to CASSSDRNSGAGELFF.

This clone was found once. V is TRBV4-1 and J is TRBJ2-7, with a possible D match to TRBD1 (6 bases). V lost 4 bases, J lost 2 bases, and 15 bases lay in between. The CDR3 has 15 amino acids. The germline CDR1 and CDR2 sequences are MGHRA and YSYEKL. This CDR3 reads CASSRDGQMTYEQYF. CDR3 bases: TGCGCCAGCAGCCGAGACGGACAGATGACCTACGAGCAGTACTTC.

The chain employs TRBV28 and TRBJ2-5; D is possibly TRBD1 (5 bases). CDR3 length equals 14 residues. V lost 3 bases and J 4 bases, leaving 12 bases between the germline ends. The germline CDR1 and CDR2 sequences are MDHEN and SYDVKM. The CDR3: CASSLGLDRETQYF. In DNA form, the CDR3 reads TGTGCCAGCAGTTTGGGGCTAGATAGAGAGACCCAGTACTTC.

This clone has just one count. The V gene is TRBV2, the J gene TRBJ2-5, with TRBD2 matching over 10 bases. V lost 6 bases to trimming and J lost 5 bases; unmatched junction nucleotides: 6. From germline, CDR1 is SNHLY and CDR2 FYNNEI. This CDR3 comprises 14 residues. In nucleotides, the CDR3 is TGTGCCAGCAGCTTTCTAGCGGGGGCTGAGACCCAGTACTTC. The encoded protein is CASSFLAGAETQYF.

The V call is TRBV7-9, the J call TRBJ2-1; 8 nucleotides align to TRBD1. CDR1 and CDR2 from the germline V gene are SEHNR and FQNEAQ (reference sequence). The length of the CDR3 is 17 residues. V trimming: 6 bases; J trimming: 7 bases; junction bases outside the gene matches: 17. The CDR3, as DNA: TGTGCCAGCAGAGACCAATTAGACAGGGGAACTTGGAATGAGCAGTTCTTC. It specifies CASRDQLDRGTWNEQFF.

The chain carries TRBV5-1 and TRBJ2-3, with 7 bases aligning to TRBD1. In germline, CDR1 is SGHRS, CDR2 YFSETQ. The CDR3 is made up of 13 amino acids. The V gene end was trimmed by 0 bases and the J gene end by 6 bases; junction bases not matched to a gene: 1. The CDR3 loop is CASSLEGADTQYF. DNA for the CDR3: TGCGCCAGCAGCTTGGAGGGGGCCGATACGCAGTATTTT.

This clone was seen a few times. This chain links TRBV4-1 with TRBJ1-5; perhaps TRBD1 as D (5 bases). The CDR3 sequence is 13 residues long. The germline CDR1 and CDR2 sequences are MGHRA and YSYEKL. Trimming took 4 bases from V and 5 from J, leaving 9 bases between them. CDR3 sequence: CASSLGRDQPQHF. The CDR3 DNA is TGCGCCAGCAGCCTGGGGCGCGATCAGCCCCAGCATTTT.

This clone was counted once. This chain connects TRBV5-8 to TRBJ2-5; 7 bases fit TRBD1. Germline V gene lookup returns CDR1 SGHTS and CDR2 YDEGEE. J was trimmed by 4 bases and V by 0 bases; bases with no gene match: 3. CDR3 length: 14 amino acids. CDR3 sequence reads: CASSLERGRETQYF. DNA of the CDR3: TGTGCCAGCAGCTTGGAGAGGGGGCGAGAGACCCAGTACTTC.

The CDR3 sequence is CASSLVVQKQFF. The CDR3 nucleotides are TGTGCCAGCAGCTTAGTTGTACAGAAGCAGTTCTTC. This chain joins TRBV11-2 and TRBJ2-1; no definite D call. V lost 1 base, J lost 11 bases, and 9 bases lay in between. In germline, CDR1 is SGHAT, CDR2 FQNNGV. CDR3 length equals 12 residues.